This TCR beta chain was obtained from a study of Ad26.COV2.S vaccination and SARS-CoV-2 variants. Turning to the study itself: Enrolled in COV1001, the donor was in the Ad26.COV2.S trial arm, which received the vaccine. Donor got 5x10^10 or 1x10^11 viral particles of Ad26.COV2.S. Study-level points and caveats: Breadth and depth estimates from TCRs may understate total T cell responses.

Only one count was recorded for this clone. Its antigen remains unknown. Repertoires were generated with immunoSEQ multiplex PCR, while TCRdb's copy carries only in-frame clones and drops some. The sample consists of around 450,000 clones, around 90% of them appearing once. From germline, CDR1 is SNHLY and CDR2 FYNNEI. The length of the CDR3 is 13 residues. V dropped 5 bases and J dropped 8 bases, with 15 bases sitting between them. Described treatment: roughly 18 received Ad26.COV2.S at low or high dose, single or two shots; roughly five received placebo; per-sample allocation not given. Vaccine and placebo recipients were sampled on day 63 after the first injection.

The rearrangement uses TRBV2 and TRBJ1-2; D perhaps matches TRBD1 (5 bases). The origin of this receptor is a person aged 18 to 65 who received the Ad26.COV2.S COVID-19 vaccine or a placebo. Material: peripheral blood, obtained in a trial of Ad26.COV2.S vaccine versus placebo. The CDR3 coding sequence is TGTGCCAGCAGTCCAGGGCCGGCGGGGGGCTACACCTTC. This sequence encodes CASSPGPAGGYTF. The variable domain in full, completed from reference TRBV2 and TRBJ1-2, reads EPEVTQTPSHQVTQMGQEVILRCVPISNHLYFYWYRQILGQKVEFLVSFYNNEISEKSEIFDDQFSVERPDGSNFTLKIRSTKLEDSAMYFCASSPGPAGGYTFGSGTRLTVV.